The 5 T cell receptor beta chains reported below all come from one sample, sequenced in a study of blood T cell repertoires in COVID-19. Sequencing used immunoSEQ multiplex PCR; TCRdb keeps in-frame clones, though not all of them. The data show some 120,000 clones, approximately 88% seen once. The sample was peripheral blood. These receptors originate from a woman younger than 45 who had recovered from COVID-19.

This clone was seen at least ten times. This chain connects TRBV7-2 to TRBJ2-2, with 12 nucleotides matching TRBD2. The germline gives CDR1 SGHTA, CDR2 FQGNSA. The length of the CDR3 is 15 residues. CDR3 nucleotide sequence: TGTGCGGCTTCCCCTAGCGGGAGGGTCGGCGGGGAGCTGTTTTTT. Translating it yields CAASPSGRVGGELFF.

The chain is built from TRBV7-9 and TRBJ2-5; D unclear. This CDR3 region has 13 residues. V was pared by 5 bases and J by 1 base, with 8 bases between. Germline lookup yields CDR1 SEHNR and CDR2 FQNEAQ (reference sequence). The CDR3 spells CASSLRIQETQYF. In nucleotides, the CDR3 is TGTGCCAGCAGCCTCAGGATCCAAGAGACCCAGTACTTC.

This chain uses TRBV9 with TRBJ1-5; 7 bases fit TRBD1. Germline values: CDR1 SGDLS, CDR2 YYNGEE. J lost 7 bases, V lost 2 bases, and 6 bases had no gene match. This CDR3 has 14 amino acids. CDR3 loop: CASSVGQSGQPQHF. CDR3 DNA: TGTGCCAGCAGCGTGGGACAGAGCGGGCAGCCCCAGCATTTT.

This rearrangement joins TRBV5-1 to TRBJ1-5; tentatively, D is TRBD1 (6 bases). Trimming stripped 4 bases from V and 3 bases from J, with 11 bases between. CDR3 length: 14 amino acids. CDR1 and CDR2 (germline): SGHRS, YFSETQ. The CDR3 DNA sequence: TGCGCCAGCAGCCCGGACAGAAACAATCAGCCCCAGCATTTT. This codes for CASSPDRNNQPQHF.

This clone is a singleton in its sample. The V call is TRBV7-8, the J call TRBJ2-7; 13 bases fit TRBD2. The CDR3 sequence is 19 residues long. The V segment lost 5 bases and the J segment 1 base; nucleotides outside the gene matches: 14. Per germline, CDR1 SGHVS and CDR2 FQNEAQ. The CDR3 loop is CASSLFIRTSGSSSYEQYF. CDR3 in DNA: TGTGCCAGCAGCCTATTCATTCGGACTAGCGGGAGTAGTTCCTACGAGCAGTACTTC.